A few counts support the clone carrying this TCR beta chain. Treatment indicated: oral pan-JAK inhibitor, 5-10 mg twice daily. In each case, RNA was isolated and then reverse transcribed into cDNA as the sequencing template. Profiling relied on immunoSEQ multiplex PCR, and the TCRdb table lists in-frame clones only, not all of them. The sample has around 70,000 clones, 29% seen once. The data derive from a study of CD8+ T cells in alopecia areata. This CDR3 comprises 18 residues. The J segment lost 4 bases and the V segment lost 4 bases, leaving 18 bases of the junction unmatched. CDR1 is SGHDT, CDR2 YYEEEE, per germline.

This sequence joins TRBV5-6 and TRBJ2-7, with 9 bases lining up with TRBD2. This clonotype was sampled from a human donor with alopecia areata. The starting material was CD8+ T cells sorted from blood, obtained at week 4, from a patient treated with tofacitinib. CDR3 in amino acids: CASSVRVAGAWGSYEQYF. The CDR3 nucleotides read TGTGCCAGCAGCGTGCGGGTAGCGGGAGCGTGGGGATCGTACGAGCAGTACTTC.